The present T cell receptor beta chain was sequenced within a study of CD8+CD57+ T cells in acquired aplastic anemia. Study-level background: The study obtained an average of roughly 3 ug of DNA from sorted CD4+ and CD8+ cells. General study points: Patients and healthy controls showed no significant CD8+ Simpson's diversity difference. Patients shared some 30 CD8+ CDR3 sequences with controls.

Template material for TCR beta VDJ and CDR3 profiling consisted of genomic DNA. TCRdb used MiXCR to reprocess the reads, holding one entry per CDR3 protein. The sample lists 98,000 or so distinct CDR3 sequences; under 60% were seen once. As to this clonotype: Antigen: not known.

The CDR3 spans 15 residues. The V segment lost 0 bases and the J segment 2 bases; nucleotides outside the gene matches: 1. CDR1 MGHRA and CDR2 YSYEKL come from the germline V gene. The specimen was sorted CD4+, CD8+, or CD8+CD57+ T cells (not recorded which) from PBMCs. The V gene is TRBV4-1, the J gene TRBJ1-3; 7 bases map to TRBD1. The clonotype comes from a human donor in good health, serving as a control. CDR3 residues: CASSQETGAGNTIYF. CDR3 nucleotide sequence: TGCGCCAGCAGCCAAGAAACAGGGGCTGGAAACACCATATATTTT.